This paragraph reports one TCR beta chain. Antigen specificity is unknown. These data come from a study of graft-versus-host responses after intestinal transplantation. At the level of the study: Tacrolimus and steroids were given for around three years to all recipients after anti-thymocyte globulin induction.

Study findings and constraints: Among circulating GvH clones, peak levels were associated with early post-transplant declines in HvG clones. Some GvH clones were seen earlier in gut or blood, suggesting intestinal origin.

This table comes from immunoSEQ multiplex PCR, and its TCRdb copy is limited to in-frame clones, with some not included. The sample has approximately 12,000 clones, about 93% seen once; the top ten hold roughly 20%. The receptor's source is a human patient who received an intestinal transplant, so some T cells may come from the graft donor. Sequenced material: PBMCs, taken 109 days after intestinal transplant.

The CDR3 here is CASSLRESQFISGNTIYF. CDR3 bases: TGTGCCAGCAGCCTCAGGGAATCCCAATTTATCTCTGGAAACACCATATATTTT. This rearrangement joins TRBV28 to TRBJ1-3, with D tentatively TRBD1 (5 bases). The CDR3 contains 18 residues. Trimming cost V 6 bases and J 0 bases, with 21 bases left between them. CDR1 and CDR2 from the germline V gene are MDHEN and SYDVKM. Full variable domain (outside the CDR3, taken from reference TRBV28 and TRBJ1-3): DVKVTQSSRYLVKRTGEKVFLECVQDMDHENMFWYRQDPGLGLRLIYFSYDVKMKEKGDIPEGYSVSREKKERFSLILESASTNQTSMYLCASSLRESQFISGNTIYFGEGSWLTVV.